Listed below are T cell receptor beta chains from one sample, sequenced in a study of human CD8 memory T cell subsets. TCRdb reanalyzed the 5' RACE reads and collapses them to one entry per CDR3 protein, without DNA. Its table records 5,000 to 6,500 distinct CDR3 sequences. The material sequenced was CD8+ T cells from PBMCs. Receptor source: a human donor in good health. CDR3s include the opening cysteine and the closing phenylalanine or tryptophan. Clone size is stated in some rows and not others, as once, few, many or a class when expanded.

>TRBV24-1|.|TRBJ2-2
CATSEGTGELFF
>TRBV19|.|TRBJ2-3
CASMFSGVADTQYF
>TRBV12-3/TRBV12-4|.|TRBJ2-2
CASSRTSGTELFF
>TRBV6-1|.|TRBJ1-5
CASSYLTGEYNSNQPQHF
>TRBV20-1|.|TRBJ1-1
CSANLGMNTEAFF
>TRBV14|.|TRBJ2-3
CASSQDATSLFTDTQYF
>TRBV7-9|.|TRBJ2-5
CASSSPTDPTDRRQETQYF
>TRBV7-9|.|TRBJ2-2
CASSSSDRAPGELFF
>TRBV7-9|.|TRBJ1-2
CASSSGGGYYGYTF
>TRBV10-3|.|TRBJ2-1
CAISNPAEGNEQFF
>TRBV7-9|.|TRBJ2-1
CASSSGTAINNEQFF
>TRBV7-9|.|TRBJ1-1
CASTQLLELNTEAFF
>TRBV5-1|.|TRBJ2-7
CASSLAAASGSLGGYEQYF
>TRBV7-7|.|TRBJ2-5
CASSERDRVRETQYF
>TRBV5-1|.|TRBJ2-4
CASRASAGELAKNIQYF
>TRBV30|.|TRBJ2-1
CAWRTGVSYNEQFF
>TRBV15|.|TRBJ1-4
CATSRDWRARSANEKLFF
>TRBV19|.|TRBJ1-5
CASRGLQGSNQPQHF
>TRBV12-3/TRBV12-4|.|TRBJ1-3
CASSLAGPELGNTIYF
>TRBV7-3|medium-sized|TRBJ2-1
CASSLAGGDEQFF
>TRBV4-1|.|TRBJ2-7
CASSPAGVSGVYEQYF
>TRBV27|medium-sized|TRBJ2-1
CASSFSHEQFF
>TRBV12-3/TRBV12-4|large|TRBJ1-5
CASSRDKGSNQPQHF
>TRBV15|.|TRBJ2-6
CATSRDPLSGANVLTF
>TRBV4-2|.|TRBJ2-7
CASSQELLAESSYEQYF
>TRBV28|medium-sized|TRBJ2-4
CASSLVGRNIQYF
>TRBV5-1|.|TRBJ2-5
CASSLAGSWETQYF
>TRBV5-1|large|TRBJ1-1
CASSKRTGQNTEAFF
>TRBV6-1|.|TRBJ2-7
CASNVGETYEQYF
>TRBV28|.|TRBJ2-7
CASSLLRTGGKEDYEQYF
>TRBV9|medium-sized|TRBJ1-1
CASSVFANTEAFF
>TRBV5-4|.|TRBJ2-1
CASSFSERGPQFF
>TRBV10-2|.|TRBJ1-6
CASSETGGSSYNSPLHF
>TRBV27|.|TRBJ1-4
CASSIGTPNEKLFF
>TRBV20-1|.|TRBJ1-1
CSAFGRDRGRAFF
>TRBV4-1|.|TRBJ2-7
CASSQGDNSYEQYF
>TRBV9|.|TRBJ2-7
CASSGRTSGSRYEQYF
>TRBV20-1|.|TRBJ2-2
CSAREPGVETGELFF
>TRBV23-1|.|TRBJ1-5
CASSQRAYRAPRSQHF
>TRBV6-5|.|TRBJ2-3
CASSTHGSTDTQYF
>TRBV7-9|.|TRBJ1-1
CASSLGLRKGSDTEAFF
>TRBV28|.|TRBJ2-7
CASSLKAGGPEQYF
>TRBV7-8|.|TRBJ1-1
CASSPGGTGNTEAFF
>TRBV27|.|TRBJ1-2
CASSTPTTGVGGYTF
>TRBV4-2|.|TRBJ2-1
CASSPLGLADYNEQFF
>TRBV24-1|.|TRBJ2-2
CATSDNHRDWRGGELFF
>TRBV5-1|.|TRBJ2-2
CASSYSGELFF
>TRBV6-1|.|TRBJ2-7
CASSARTGGNEQYF
>TRBV18|.|TRBJ2-7
CASSSPADEQYF
>TRBV27|.|TRBJ1-1
CASSGGLGAFF
>TRBV19|.|TRBJ2-2
CATELNTGELFF
>TRBV5-1|.|TRBJ2-7
CASSSRVYDDEQYF
>TRBV27|.|TRBJ2-1
CASSLRTSGMDEQFF